Each of the 10 T cell receptor beta chains below was sequenced from the same sample in a study of monozygotic twins with inflammatory bowel disease. TCRdb reanalyzed the 5' RACE reads, giving one entry per CDR3 protein sequence and no DNA. The sample has about 350,000 distinct CDR3 sequences. The source material was blood. These receptor sequences come from a human donor with ulcerative colitis or Crohn's disease, or a healthy co-twin of an affected twin (not recorded which).

The chain employs TRBV12-3 or TRBV12-4 and TRBJ2-7. This CDR3 comprises 14 residues. The CDR3 loop is CASSFRTALYEQYF.

The rearrangement joins TRBV18 to TRBJ1-1. This CDR3 has 17 amino acids. Germline V gene sequence: CDR1 KGHSH, CDR2 LQKENI. The chain's CDR3 is CASSPPTGGPESTEAFF.

The rearrangement links TRBV2 to TRBJ2-2. Germline lookup yields CDR1 SNHLY and CDR2 FYNNEI. The length of the CDR3 is 15 residues. CDR3 in amino acids: CASSLIQTGTGELFF.

The V gene is TRBV5-1, the J gene TRBJ2-7; lacking DNA, the TRBD1 call made by TCRdb goes unchecked. From germline, CDR1 is SGHRS and CDR2 YFSETQ. The CDR3 contains 15 residues. CDR3 amino acids: CASSLGGTGDYEQYF.

The chain links TRBV7-2 to TRBJ1-1; without DNA, the TCRdb call of TRBD1 cannot be checked. CDR3 length: 11 residues. CDR1 and CDR2 from the germline V gene are SGHTA and FQGNSA. The CDR3 reads CASGHGYEAFF.

J is TRBJ2-7 and V is TRBV20-1; TCRdb names TRBD1, which stays unverified in the absence of DNA. Germline CDR1 is DFQATT and CDR2 is SNEGSKA (reference sequence). The CDR3 sequence is 14 residues long. The CDR3 reads CSANRQGSWYEQYF.

CDR3: CASSSTGWELFF. This chain links TRBV19 with TRBJ2-2; the D call of TRBD1 rests on TCRdb alone, since no DNA is present to check it. The CDR3 is 12 amino acids. The germline V gene has CDR1 LNHDA and CDR2 SQIVND (reference sequence).

The rearrangement uses TRBV19 and TRBJ2-3. The CDR3 consists of 15 residues. The germline V gene has CDR1 LNHDA and CDR2 SQIVND (reference sequence). CDR3 region: CASSGEATSTDTQYF.

The J gene is TRBJ2-1, the V gene TRBV14; TCRdb's assignment of TRBD1 cannot be checked, as there is no DNA. This CDR3 is built from 15 residues. Germline values: CDR1 SGHDN, CDR2 FVKESK. CDR3 loop: CASSRSLQVYNEQFF.

This chain links TRBV12-3 or TRBV12-4 with TRBJ2-1; TCRdb's D call of TRBD1 is untestable without DNA. The CDR3 spans 15 residues. The CDR3: CATADDGRGRNEQFF.